The clone carrying this T cell receptor beta chain came up many times. As yet, its antigen is unknown. The data stem from a study of T cells in Graves' hyperthyroidism and ophthalmopathy. Study results and caveats: Ophthalmopathy stood apart from stable hyperthyroidism in a 13 V-J model.

RNA transcripts served as the template for amplifying TCR beta CDR3 regions. The HTBI primer set served for first-round RT-PCR of the TCR CDR3. TCRdb used MiXCR to reprocess the multiplex PCR reads, holding one entry per CDR3 protein. Seen here are around 300,000 distinct CDR3 sequences, approximately 14% observed once, and the top ten hold under 8%. The V end was cut by 3 bases, the J end by 5 bases, with 10 bases between. The CDR3 covers 13 residues. Researchers defined stable Graves' hyperthyroidism as no ophthalmopathy progression within 18 months. Subjects aged 18 to 65 presented with newly diagnosed hyperthyroidism of less than 2 months' duration. Orbital computed tomography and thyroid ultrasound, together with serum TRAb and thyroxine and clinical symptoms, were used for diagnoses.

This chain uses TRBV12-3 or TRBV12-4 with TRBJ2-5, with D possibly matching TRBD2 (6 bases). The receptor comes from a woman between 35 and 50 years old with Graves' hyperthyroidism. Sequenced material: blood. The CDR3 reads CASSLGGFETQYF. CDR3 DNA sequence: TGTGCCAGCAGTTTGGGAGGTTTCGAGACCCAGTACTTC.